Listed here are 18 T cell receptor beta chains from one sample, sequenced in a study of neurological immune-mediated disorders. TCRdb itself ran the 5' RACE reads through MiXCR, one entry per CDR3 protein. This sample has 44,000 or so distinct CDR3 sequences, with over 6% found just once. Sequences were obtained from CD4+ T cells from blood. These receptors came from a woman in her 40s in good health.

This clonotype was picked up many times. The chain is built from TRBV28 and TRBJ2-1; TRBD2 might be the D (6 bases). Per germline, CDR1 MDHEN and CDR2 SYDVKM. There are 15 residues in the CDR3. The germline V and J ends were trimmed by 1 base and 4 bases, with 11 bases remaining between them. This CDR3 is CASSLSGEAYNEQFF. The CDR3 region has the DNA TGTGCCAGCAGTTTATCCGGGGAGGCGTACAATGAGCAGTTCTTC.

Ten or more counts support this clonotype. The CDR3 DNA sequence: TGCAGTGCAGACGCCGGACTAGATAGCACAGATACGCAGTATTTT. It encodes CSADAGLDSTDTQYF. The chain is built from TRBV20-1 and TRBJ2-3, with 7 bases lining up with TRBD2. V lost 6 bases and J lost 0; bases outside the gene matches: 9. Looked up from germline, CDR1 is DFQATT and CDR2 is SNEGSKA (reference sequence). This CDR3 spans 15 amino acids.

This clonotype showed up many times. V is TRBV27 and J is TRBJ1-6; D not certain. V lost 3 bases and J 9 bases, leaving 9 bases between the germline ends. The CDR3 loop spans 13 amino acids. The germline CDR1 and CDR2 sequences are MNHEY and SMNVEV (reference sequence). The CDR3, as DNA: TGTGCCAGCAGTTTTTCCCCTGGTTCACCCCTCCACTTT. It encodes CASSFSPGSPLHF.

At least ten counts were recorded for this clonotype. The J gene is TRBJ2-7, the V gene TRBV27; D is perhaps TRBD1 (6 bases). Per germline, CDR1 MNHEY and CDR2 SMNVEV (reference sequence). The CDR3 consists of 14 residues. V was pared by 0 bases and J by 7 bases, with 13 bases between. DNA for the CDR3: TGTGCCAGCAGTTTATCGAGGGGCCAGGGGGAGCAGTACTTC. Its protein is CASSLSRGQGEQYF.

This clonotype was recorded at least ten times. This rearrangement joins TRBV5-1 to TRBJ2-7, with 7 positions matching TRBD1. Trimming removed 4 bases from V and 0 bases from J; junction bases left unmatched: 4. Germline V CDR1 and CDR2: SGHRS, YFSETQ. The CDR3 sequence is 14 residues long. The CDR3 DNA reads as TGCGCCAGCAGCGAGACAGGGTCCTCCTACGAGCAGTACTTC. It yields the protein CASSETGSSYEQYF.

There are many counts of this clonotype. This chain connects TRBV12-3 or TRBV12-4 to TRBJ2-3; possible D gene TRBD2, 6 bases. V shed 3 bases and J shed 1 base, with 11 bases lying between them. The CDR3 has 15 amino acids. The CDR3 nucleotides are TGTGCCAGCAGTTTCCGGGGGTTTGGCACAGATACGCAGTATTTT. Translated: CASSFRGFGTDTQYF.

This clonotype has at least ten counts. The V call is TRBV29-1, the J call TRBJ2-5; D may be TRBD2 (6 bases). Trimming took 6 bases from V and 2 from J, leaving 16 bases between them. Germline assignment: CDR1 SQVTM and CDR2 ANQGSEA. CDR3 size: 14 residues. The CDR3 coding sequence is TGCAGCGTGGCTAGCGTAATTTTACAAGAGACCCAGTACTTC. Its translation: CSVASVILQETQYF.

This clonotype was counted many times. CDR3 residues: CASSLAPSGIGDTQYF. In DNA form, the CDR3 reads TGTGCCAGCAGCTTAGCCCCTAGCGGGATTGGGGATACGCAGTATTTT. The V call is TRBV7-2, the J call TRBJ2-3, with 9 bases that match TRBD2. The CDR3 extends over 16 amino acids. V shed 0 bases, J shed 6 bases, and the junction held 7 bases outside the gene matches. CDR1 is SGHTA, CDR2 FQGNSA, per germline. Drawing the rest from reference TRBV7-2 and TRBJ2-3, the complete variable domain is GAGVSQSPSNKVTEKGKDVELRCDPISGHTALYWYRQSLGQGLEFLIYFQGNSAPDKSGLPSDRFSAERTGGSVSTLTIQRTQQEDSAVYLCASSLAPSGIGDTQYFGPGTRLTVL.

The sample holds many counts of this clonotype. The chain links TRBV7-2 to TRBJ1-6, with D possibly TRBD1 on 6 matching bases. Germline-derived CDR1 and CDR2 are SGHTA and FQGNSA. Trimming removed 5 bases at V and 4 bases at J, with 12 bases between. CDR3 length: 15 amino acids. The DNA for the CDR3 is TGTGCCAGCAGCGTAAGGACAGAGTATAATTCACCCCTCCACTTT. This translates into CASSVRTEYNSPLHF.

This clonotype was counted many times. The V call is TRBV7-9, the J call TRBJ1-1; no reliable D call. The germline V gene has CDR1 SEHNR and CDR2 FQNEAQ (reference sequence). Deletions cut 2 bases from V and 3 bases from J, with 10 bases between. The CDR3 is 14 residues long. In DNA, the CDR3 is TGTGCCAGCAGCTTATATGACATAGACACTGAAGCTTTCTTT. Translating gives CASSLYDIDTEAFF.

This clonotype was seen many times. The J gene is TRBJ2-1, the V gene TRBV2; D is unclear. The germline V gene has CDR1 SNHLY and CDR2 FYNNEI. The CDR3 sequence is 12 residues long. V gave up 6 bases and J gave up 9 bases, with 12 bases separating them. CDR3 in DNA: TGTGCCAGCAGGGTAGTTGTGGGTGAGCAGTTCTTC. Its translation: CASRVVVGEQFF.

This clonotype was seen ten or more times. The chain combines TRBV28 with TRBJ1-1, with D possibly matching TRBD1 (6 bases). V was cut by 2 bases and J by 1 base, with 8 bases left in between. This CDR3 spans 14 amino acids. CDR1 and CDR2 from the germline V gene are MDHEN and SYDVKM. The CDR3 here is CASSLRTENTEAFF. In nucleotides, the CDR3 is TGTGCCAGCAGTTTAAGGACAGAGAACACTGAAGCTTTCTTT.

This clonotype was seen ten or more times. The rearrangement links TRBV18 to TRBJ1-5; 8 nucleotides line up with TRBD1. The CDR3 is made up of 15 amino acids. Unmatched junction bases numbered 8, after V lost 1 base and J lost 9 bases. Germline V gene lookup returns CDR1 KGHSH and CDR2 LQKENI. This CDR3 is CASSPQDRAEGPQHF. Here the CDR3 DNA reads TGTGCCAGCTCACCACAGGACAGGGCGGAGGGGCCCCAGCATTTT.

This clonotype occurred many times. The chain has TRBV4-1 and TRBJ2-1; D is unresolved. Per germline, CDR1 MGHRA and CDR2 YSYEKL. This CDR3 is 14 amino acids long. The germline V and J ends were trimmed by 1 base and 4 bases, with 8 bases remaining between them. The CDR3 sequence is CASSQVGPYNEQFF. The CDR3 region has the DNA TGCGCCAGCAGCCAAGTAGGGCCTTACAATGAGCAGTTCTTC.

This clonotype occurred many times. V gene TRBV5-1 combines with J gene TRBJ2-5; 9 bases are a match to TRBD1. With 7 bases clipped from V and 2 bases from J, the junction kept 6 bases outside the gene matches. This CDR3 spans 14 amino acids. CDR1 and CDR2 (germline): SGHRS, YFSETQ. Here the CDR3 reads CASSLGTGQETQYF. For the CDR3, the DNA is TGCGCCAGCTCCCTCGGGACAGGGCAAGAGACCCAGTACTTC.

This clonotype was observed at least ten times. The genes are TRBV29-1 and TRBJ2-5; 9 positions match TRBD2. The CDR3 spans 12 residues. Trimming removed 6 bases from V and 7 bases from J; junction bases left unmatched: 6. The germline V gene encodes CDR1 SQVTM and CDR2 ANQGSEA. The CDR3 loop is CSVGSGGRTQYF. CDR3 sequence (DNA): TGCAGCGTGGGAAGCGGGGGGAGGACCCAGTACTTC.

This clonotype was detected many times. J is TRBJ1-1 and V is TRBV12-3 or TRBV12-4; D is undetermined. The length of the CDR3 is 12 residues. The germline V and J ends were trimmed by 5 bases and 7 bases, with 11 bases remaining between them. The DNA for the CDR3 is TGTGCCAGCAGTCAGAGCGGAGGTGAAGCTTTCTTT. Its translation: CASSQSGGEAFF.

This clonotype was seen at least ten times. This chain connects TRBV11-3 to TRBJ2-1; D is undetermined. The germline V and J ends were trimmed by 8 bases and 3 bases, with 14 bases remaining between them. The CDR3 runs 14 residues. CDR1 SGHNT and CDR2 YENEEA come from the germline V gene. The CDR3 sequence: CASVLHYYYNEQFF. The CDR3 DNA follows: TGTGCCAGCGTATTACACTACTACTACAATGAGCAGTTCTTC.